This T cell receptor (beta chain) comes out of a study of OX40 agonist ivuxolimab in advanced cancers. Blood specimens came from baseline, cycle 4 day 1, and cycle 7 day 1. This CDR3 comprises 13 residues. V shed 3 bases and J shed 4 bases, with 6 bases lying between them. Germline assignment: CDR1 SGHVS and CDR2 FNYEAQ. TCRdb's table, derived via immunoSEQ multiplex PCR, lists solely in-frame clones and lacks some. Here the sample spans around 32,000 clones, roughly nine tenths being singletons. V gene TRBV7-6 combines with J gene TRBJ2-2; no clear D. The input for sequencing was CD4+ or CD8+ T cells sorted from blood, taken in a trial of the OX40 agonist ivuxolimab. This sequence originates from an adult with an advanced solid tumor such as melanoma, head and neck, liver or kidney cancer. CDR3 in DNA: TGTGCCAGCAGCTTCGTAGCCACCGGGGAGCTGTTTTTT. It yields the protein CASSFVATGELFF.